Included here is one T cell receptor beta chain sequence, with context. Its antigen is currently unknown. The data originate from a study of identical twins. The cDNA had a unique molecular identifier and a template-switch universal primer site. One entry per CDR3 protein results from TCRdb running MiXCR on the 5' RACE reads. The sample carries more than 400,000 distinct CDR3 sequences, about 15% recorded once. The germline V and J ends were trimmed by 5 bases and 3 bases, with 8 bases remaining between them. The CDR3 extends over 11 amino acids. The germline gives CDR1 DFQATT, CDR2 SNEGSKA (reference sequence). The study's findings and limits: There were fewer insertions in abundant cord blood beta clonotypes, but memory repertoires showed no such pattern. The presence of invariant MAIT and iNKT cells could partly confound analyses of zero-insertion sequences. Low generation probability was overrepresented in out-of-frame alpha sequences shared by twins.

The same data also contributed to another study, on yellow fever vaccine responses in identical twins.

Sequences were obtained from CD4+ T cells sorted from blood. This TCR derives from a woman younger than 30 in good health. The chain is built from TRBV20-1 and TRBJ2-7; no firm D call. The CDR3 sequence is CSALLNYEQYV. Here the CDR3 DNA reads TGCAGTGCTCTACTCAACTACGAGCAGTACGTC.